Listed below are T cell receptor beta chains from one sample, sequenced in a study of PD-1 blockade in classical Hodgkin lymphoma. Assay used: immunoSEQ multiplex PCR; TCRdb lists only in-frame clones, some missing. The data contain 30,000 to 50,000 clones, over 65% of them singletons. The specimen comprised peripheral blood mononuclear cells (PBMCs), sampled before the fourth cycle of nivolumab. The source is a human donor with classical Hodgkin lymphoma. Both conserved end residues are trimmed from each CDR3. Fields, in order: V gene, D gene, CDR3 protein. D genes are given only for firm matches.

TRBV28 | TRBD1 | ASSHHLRDRGEETQY
TRBV28 | TRBD1 | ASIPDRGDTEAF
TRBV5-4 | . | ASSSGPPGYEQY
TRBV5-1 | . | ASSLRDTGELF
TRBV29-1 | . | SVEGGFYGYT
TRBV7-9 | . | ASSWAGEEYEQY
TRBV5-4 | TRBD2 | ASSGGGLAGSYNEQF
TRBV21-1 | . | ASSTSGGNTGELF
TRBV27 | TRBD1 | ASSVTGTYEQY
TRBV6-1 | . | ASSDRVFKF
TRBV7-6 | . | ASRSYRNTGELF
TRBV6-5 | . | ASSYSRRGGGEKLF
TRBV9 | TRBD1 | ASSVSGWGTEGGYT
TRBV18 | . | ASWTRGEKLF